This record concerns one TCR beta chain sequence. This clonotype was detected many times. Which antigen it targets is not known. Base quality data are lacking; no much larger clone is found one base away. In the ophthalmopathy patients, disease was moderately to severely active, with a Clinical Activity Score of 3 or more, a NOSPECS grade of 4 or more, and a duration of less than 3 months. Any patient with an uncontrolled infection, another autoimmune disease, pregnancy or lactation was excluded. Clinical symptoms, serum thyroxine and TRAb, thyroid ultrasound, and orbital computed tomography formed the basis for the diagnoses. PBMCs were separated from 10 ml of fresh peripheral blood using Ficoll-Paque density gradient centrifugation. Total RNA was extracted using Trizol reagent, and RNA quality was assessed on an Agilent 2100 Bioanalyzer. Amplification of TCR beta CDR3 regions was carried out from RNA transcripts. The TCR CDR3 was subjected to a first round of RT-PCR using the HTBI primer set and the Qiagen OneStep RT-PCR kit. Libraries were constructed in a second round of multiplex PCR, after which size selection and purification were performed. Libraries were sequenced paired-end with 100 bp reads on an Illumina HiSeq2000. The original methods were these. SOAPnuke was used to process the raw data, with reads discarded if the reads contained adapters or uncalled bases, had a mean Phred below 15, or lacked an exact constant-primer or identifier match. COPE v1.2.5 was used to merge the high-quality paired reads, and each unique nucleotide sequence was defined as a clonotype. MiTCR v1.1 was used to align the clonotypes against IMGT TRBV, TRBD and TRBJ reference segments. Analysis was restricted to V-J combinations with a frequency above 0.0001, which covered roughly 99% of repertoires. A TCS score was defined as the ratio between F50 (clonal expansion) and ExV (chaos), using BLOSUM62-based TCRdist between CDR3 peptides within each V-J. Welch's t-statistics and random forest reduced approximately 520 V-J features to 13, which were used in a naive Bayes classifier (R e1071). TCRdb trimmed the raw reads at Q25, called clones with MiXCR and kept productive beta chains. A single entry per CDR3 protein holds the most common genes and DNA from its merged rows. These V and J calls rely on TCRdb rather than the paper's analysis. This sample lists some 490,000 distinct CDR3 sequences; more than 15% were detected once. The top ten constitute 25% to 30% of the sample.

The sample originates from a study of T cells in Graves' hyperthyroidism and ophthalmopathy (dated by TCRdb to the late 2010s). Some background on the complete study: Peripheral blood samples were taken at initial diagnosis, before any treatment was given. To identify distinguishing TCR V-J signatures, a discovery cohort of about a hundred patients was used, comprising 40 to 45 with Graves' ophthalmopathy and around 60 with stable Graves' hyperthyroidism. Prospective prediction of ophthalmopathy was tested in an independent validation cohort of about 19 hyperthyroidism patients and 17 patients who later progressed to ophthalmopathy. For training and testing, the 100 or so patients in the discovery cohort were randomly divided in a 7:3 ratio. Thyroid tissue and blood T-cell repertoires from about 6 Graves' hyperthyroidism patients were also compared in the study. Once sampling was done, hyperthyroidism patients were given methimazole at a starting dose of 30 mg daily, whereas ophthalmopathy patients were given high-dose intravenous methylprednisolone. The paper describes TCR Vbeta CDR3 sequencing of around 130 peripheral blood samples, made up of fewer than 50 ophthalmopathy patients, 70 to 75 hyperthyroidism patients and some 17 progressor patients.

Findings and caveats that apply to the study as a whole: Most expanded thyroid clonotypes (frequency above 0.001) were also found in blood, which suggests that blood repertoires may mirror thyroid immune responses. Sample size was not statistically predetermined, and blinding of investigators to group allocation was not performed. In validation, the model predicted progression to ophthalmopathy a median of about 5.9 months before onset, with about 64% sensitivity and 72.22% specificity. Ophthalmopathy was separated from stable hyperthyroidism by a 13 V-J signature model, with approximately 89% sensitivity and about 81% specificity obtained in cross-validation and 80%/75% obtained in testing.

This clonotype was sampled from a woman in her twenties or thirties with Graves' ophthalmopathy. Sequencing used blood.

The CDR3 reads CASSYSGLNEQYF. In nucleotides, the sequence is TGTGCCAGCAGTTACTCTGGGCTAAACGAGCAGTACTTC. The rearranged chain carries TRBV6-6 and TRBJ2-7; there is no confident call for the D gene. Reading from cysteine to phenylalanine, the CDR3 counts 13 amino acids. Only the CDR3 DNA stays, 39 bases, in frame from base 1. CDR1 and CDR2 (MNHNY, SVGAGI) derive from the germline V gene (reference sequence). A distance of 8 bases separates the germline ends of V and J, which lose 0 bases and 5 bases respectively.